The table lists the clone carrying this TCR beta chain with a count of one. The data stem from a study of blood T cell repertoires in COVID-19. Germline CDR1 and CDR2: KGHSH and LQKENI. This CDR3 contains 14 residues. V was pared by 6 bases and J by 8 bases, with 16 bases between. Per the original methods: Reference gene primer amplification in the assay estimated nucleated cell counts. Measured with immunoSEQ multiplex PCR; TCRdb has only the in-frame clones, and not every one. That table furnishes V, J and clone size, whereas the DNA furnished D and trimming. The sample yields 300,000 to 350,000 clones, roughly nine tenths seen once.

The receptor was derived from a man younger than 35 with active or convalescent COVID-19. The genes are TRBV18 and TRBJ1-4; perhaps TRBD1 as D (6 bases). The sample consisted of peripheral blood. The CDR3 reads CASSAGAGTEKLFF. For the CDR3, the DNA is TGTGCCAGCTCGGCAGGGGCTGGGACGGAAAAACTGTTTTTT. The variable domain in full, with the rest retrieved from reference TRBV18 and TRBJ1-4, is NAGVMQNPRHLVRRRGQEARLRCSPMKGHSHVYWYRQLPEEGLKFMVYLQKENIIDESGMPKERFSAEFPKEGPSILRIQQVVRGDSAAYFCASSAGAGTEKLFFGSGTQLSVL.